These T cell receptor beta chains were read from a single sample in a study of blood T cell repertoires in COVID-19. Assay: immunoSEQ multiplex PCR; the TCRdb copy retains only in-frame clones and omits some. The data contain under 450,000 clones, around four fifths of them singletons. Material for sequencing was PBMCs or T cells enriched from blood (not recorded which). The origin of the receptors is a woman between 45 and 60 years old who had recovered from COVID-19. Both conserved end residues are part of each CDR3. D genes are given only for firm matches. Where a row states a size, it is once, few, many or the class of an expanded clone; other rows omit it.

TRBD1	TRBV5-4	TRBJ1-3	-	CASSSPGGPGNTIYF	TGTGCCAGCAGCTCCCCAGGGGGACCTGGAAACACCATATATTTT
-	TRBV7-2	TRBJ1-5	-	CASSLALRQPQHF	TGTGCCAGCAGCTTAGCGCTTCGGCAGCCCCAGCATTTT
-	TRBV5-4	TRBJ1-1	-	CASSLAFKPREADTEAFF	TGTGCCAGCAGCTTGGCCTTTAAGCCGAGGGAAGCTGACACTGAAGCTTTCTTT
-	TRBV3-1/TRBV3-2	TRBJ1-2	-	CASSQGVPNYGYTF	TGTGCCAGCAGCCAAGGAGTCCCAAACTATGGCTACACCTTC
TRBD1	TRBV19	TRBJ2-7	-	CASGTGGEQYF	TGTGCCAGTGGGACAGGGGGAGAGCAGTACTTC
-	TRBV5-1	TRBJ2-7	-	CASSLGAPRTYEQYF	TGCGCCAGCAGCTTAGGAGCTCCCCGAACCTACGAGCAGTACTTC
-	TRBV20-1	TRBJ2-2	-	CSARGTGELFF	TGCAGTGCACGGGGCACCGGGGAGCTGTTTTTT
TRBD2	TRBV5-1	TRBJ2-2	-	CASSHGAGTGELFF	TGCGCCAGCAGCCACGGAGCGGGGACCGGGGAGCTGTTTTTT
TRBD2	TRBV2	TRBJ2-7	-	CASIRERGTNYEQYF	TGTGCCAGCATCCGAGAGCGGGGGACTAATTACGAGCAGTACTTC
TRBD1	TRBV7-9	TRBJ1-2	-	CASSSPGQATLYGYTF	TGTGCCAGCAGCTCCCCGGGACAGGCGACACTTTATGGCTACACCTTC
TRBD1	TRBV5-1	TRBJ1-2	-	CASRRDSPNYGYTF	TGCGCCAGCAGACGGGACAGTCCTAACTATGGCTACACCTTC
-	TRBV6-5	TRBJ2-7	-	CASSYLTSGRANEQYF	TGTGCCAGCAGTTACCTAACCTCCGGCAGGGCAAACGAGCAGTACTTC
TRBD1	TRBV7-3	TRBJ2-2	few	CASSGTGSNTGELFF	TGTGCCAGCAGCGGGACAGGGTCGAACACCGGGGAGCTGTTTTTT
-	TRBV5-1	TRBJ2-1	-	CASSQGLEYNEQFF	TGCGCCAGCAGCCAGGGACTGGAGTACAATGAGCAGTTCTTC